The sample holds many counts of the clone carrying this TCR beta chain. Its antigen is unknown. This sample stems from a study of human T cells and chemical hapten exposure. Whole-study findings and limits: TCRs exceeding 1 in 1000 frequency stayed unchanged with DPC sensitization. Because all patients had alopecia, their immune responses might differ from healthy ones.

Specified time point: pre-sensitization, week 0. Treatment denoted: therapeutic diphenylcyclopropenone sensitization with weekly scalp DPC. Unique molecular identifiers were attached to individual cDNA molecules within the library. The authors' processing: The median was approximately 89,000 TCRs per sample, ranging 23,224 to 690,600. TCRdb processed the RACE reads anew with MiXCR; each CDR3 protein has one entry. TCRdb, rather than the study authors, made the V and J calls. The sample has about 42,000 distinct CDR3 sequences, over 10% seen once. The TCR comes from a woman aged 25 to 39 with alopecia areata. Some clones in this sample may be carry-over from other donors' samples. The source material was whole blood, sampled in connection with sensitization to the hapten diphenylcyclopropenone (DPC).

The CDR3 reads CSAREVPGLAISDEQFF. CDR3 bases: TGCAGTGCTAGAGAGGTGCCGGGACTAGCTATTTCGGATGAGCAGTTCTTC. The V call is TRBV20-1, the J call TRBJ2-1, with 9 bases fitting TRBD2. Losses at the gene ends were 0 bases for V and 8 bases for J; bases not matched to a gene: 14. This CDR3 has 17 residues. Looked up from germline, CDR1 is DFQATT and CDR2 is SNEGSKA (reference sequence).